This T cell receptor (beta chain) was profiled in a study of blood T cell repertoires in COVID-19. About the research overall: Whether acute or convalescent, the COVID-19 samples came from the United States, Italy and Spain. Sources were T cells, B-cell-depleted T cells, or PBMCs; the material itself was cDNA or gDNA.

Method: immunoSEQ multiplex PCR; TCRdb's copy keeps in-frame clones and lacks some. The sample has about 49,000 clones; 70% to 90% are singletons. This CDR3 spans 14 amino acids. Trimming shortened V by 4 bases and J by 9 bases, and 16 bases separated the two germline ends. Germline lookup yields CDR1 SGHTA and CDR2 FQGTGA. Specimen: peripheral blood. The chain has TRBV7-3 and TRBJ2-1, with D possibly being TRBD1 (6 bases). The clonotype was recovered from a man in his forties with active COVID-19. As DNA, the CDR3 is TGTGCCAGCAGCTCGTATAATCGAGGGGGTGAGCAGTTCTTC. Its protein is CASSSYNRGGEQFF.